This record looks at one T cell receptor (beta chain) sequence and its context. Its cognate antigen is unknown. The beta constant-region primer was an equimolar mix of two oligonucleotides covering TRBC1 and TRBC2. Ligated cDNA was amplified by four rounds of PCR with nested alpha and beta constant-region primers and SP2. TCRdb reanalysed the UMI-ligation and nested PCR reads using MiXCR and keeps one entry per CDR3 protein. The repertoire includes approximately 80,000 distinct CDR3 sequences, around 9% of them detected once, and roughly 1.2% sits in the top ten. These data are taken from a study of naive and memory T cell subsets. Study-wide points: Diversity fell and Gini index rose from naive through CM, EM, EMRA.

Trimming left V 0 bases short and J 6 bases short, with 9 bases between. The CDR3 runs 14 residues. The germline CDR1 and CDR2 sequences are MGHRA and YSYEKL. CMV status came from CD4+ T cell IFNgamma after overnight CMV lysate stimulation of fresh PBMCs. Four subsets defined by CD45RA and CD27 were sorted after CD3, CD4, CD8 and live/dead staining. What was sequenced was naive CD8+ T cells from blood. This TCR came from a human donor in good health. V usage is TRBV4-1 and J usage is TRBJ2-1; possible D gene TRBD2, 6 bases. The CDR3 loop is CASSQEGLPNEQFF. The CDR3, as DNA: TGCGCCAGCAGCCAAGAAGGACTACCCAATGAGCAGTTCTTC.